The T cell receptor beta chain described here comes from a study of spatial heterogeneity in lung cancer. Study-wide results and limits: Tracking of ubiquitous and regional nonsynonymous mutations by counts of ubiquitous and regional expanded TCRs, respectively, was seen. For expanded intratumoral alpha and beta TCRs, counts tracked tumor mutation counts.

The study tagged each TCR cDNA molecule with a unique molecular identifier. MiXCR was run by TCRdb on the 5' RACE reads, yielding one entry per CDR3 protein. The top ten clones hold around 3.8% of a sample with 15,000 to 20,000 distinct CDR3 sequences, about 6.5% of them seen once. As for time point: sample taken at primary tumor resection. The donors, around 72 patients with untreated early-stage non-small cell lung cancer, provided the samples. Sequencing covered unsorted whole RNA taken from tumor, nontumor lung or frozen PBMC. The germline V and J ends were trimmed by 0 bases and 2 bases, with 11 bases remaining between them. Germline V gene lookup returns CDR1 SGDLS and CDR2 YYNGEE. This CDR3 spans 15 amino acids. There are many counts of this clonotype. Its antigen is currently unknown.

This receptor was obtained from a female donor with early-stage non-small cell lung cancer. The V and J genes are TRBV9 and TRBJ1-1; D perhaps matches TRBD1 (5 bases). This specimen consisted of lung tumor tissue, obtained at surgery. CDR3 loop: CASSVVMGENTEAFF. CDR3 nucleotide sequence: TGTGCCAGCAGCGTAGTCATGGGGGAAAACACTGAAGCTTTCTTT. The full variable domain, with the rest looked up from reference TRBV9 and TRBJ1-1, is DSGVTQTPKHLITATGQRVTLRCSPRSGDLSVYWYQQSLDQGLQFLIQYYNGEERAKGNILERFSAQQFPDLHSELNLSSLELGDSALYFCASSVVMGENTEAFFGQGTRLTVV.